Below, one TCR beta chain is given with its context. Its antigen is unidentified. This sample is part of a study of cytomegalovirus exposure and HLA in healthy donors. Study results and caveats: The study put about 180 TCR beta chains on its list as cytomegalovirus-associated.

The PCR was carried out with 60 Vbeta primers and 13 Jbeta primers. This table comes from immunoSEQ multiplex PCR, and its TCRdb copy is limited to in-frame clones, with some not included. Its listing shows about 170,000 clones. Germline V CDR1 and CDR2: MNHEY, SMNVEV (reference sequence). V shed 2 bases and J shed 10 bases, with 12 bases lying between them. The CDR3 consists of 14 residues. The sequencing input was PBMCs. This chain connects TRBV27 to TRBJ1-6; unclear D gene. This clonotype originated in a woman under 30 in good health and CMV-seropositive. CDR3 loop: CASSLARSESPLHF. CDR3 in DNA: TGTGCCAGCAGTTTAGCAAGAAGCGAATCACCCCTCCACTTT.